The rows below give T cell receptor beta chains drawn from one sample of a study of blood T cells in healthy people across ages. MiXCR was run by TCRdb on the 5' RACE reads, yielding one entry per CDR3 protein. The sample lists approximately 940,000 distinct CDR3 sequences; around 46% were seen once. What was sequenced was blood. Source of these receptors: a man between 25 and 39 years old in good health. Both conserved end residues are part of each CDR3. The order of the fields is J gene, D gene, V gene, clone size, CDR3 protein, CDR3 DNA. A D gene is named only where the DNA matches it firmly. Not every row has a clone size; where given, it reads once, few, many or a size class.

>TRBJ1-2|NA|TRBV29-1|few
CSVEGTPYGYTF
TGCAGCGTTGAAGGGACACCCTATGGCTACACCTTC
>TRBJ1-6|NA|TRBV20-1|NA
CSARDGKSYNSPLHF
TGCAGTGCTAGGGACGGAAAAAGTTATAATTCACCCCTCCACTTT
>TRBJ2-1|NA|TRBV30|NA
CAWSGPGTRHNEQFF
TGTGCCTGGAGTGGACCCGGGACGAGACACAATGAGCAGTTCTTC
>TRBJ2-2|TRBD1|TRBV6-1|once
CASSEEGRGRTGELFF
TGTGCCAGCAGTGAAGAAGGAAGGGGGCGGACCGGGGAGCTGTTTTTT
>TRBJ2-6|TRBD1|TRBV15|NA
CATSRVTGGVSGANVLTF
TGTGCCACCAGCAGAGTGACAGGGGGCGTCTCTGGGGCCAACGTCCTGACTTTC
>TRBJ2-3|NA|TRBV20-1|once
CSASSAGTQYF
TGCAGTGCTAGTTCCGCGGGGACGCAGTATTTT
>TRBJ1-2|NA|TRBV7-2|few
CASSLPTSYGYTF
TGTGCCAGCAGCCTCCCCACTTCCTATGGCTACACCTTC
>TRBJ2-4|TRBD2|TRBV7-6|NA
CASSQPGRGLKNIQYF
TGTGCCAGCAGCCAACCGGGGAGGGGTCTCAAAAACATTCAGTACTTC
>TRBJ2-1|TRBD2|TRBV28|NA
CASSLRLAGASEQFF
TGTGCCAGCAGTTTGAGACTAGCGGGAGCCTCAGAGCAGTTCTTC
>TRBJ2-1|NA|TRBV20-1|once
CSARVEGNEQFF
TGCAGTGCTAGAGTTGAGGGGAATGAGCAGTTCTTC
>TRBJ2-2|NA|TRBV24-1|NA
CATSVTNTGELFF
TGTGCCACCAGTGTGACGAACACCGGGGAGCTGTTTTTT
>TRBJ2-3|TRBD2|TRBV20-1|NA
CSASSYGLAGSTDTQYF
TGCAGTGCCAGTTCTTACGGACTAGCGGGGAGCACAGATACGCAGTATTTT
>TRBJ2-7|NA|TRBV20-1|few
CSARFSNEQYF
TGCAGTGCTAGATTCAGCAATGAGCAGTACTTC
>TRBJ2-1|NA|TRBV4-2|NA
CASSLYATSGNEQFF
TGTGCCAGCAGCCTGTACGCTACAAGCGGGAATGAGCAGTTCTTC
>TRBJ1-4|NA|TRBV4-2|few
CASSQNPQGLREKLFF
TGTGCCAGCAGCCAAAACCCGCAGGGGCTGCGGGAAAAACTGTTTTTT
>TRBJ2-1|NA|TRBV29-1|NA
CSVGSLLIHEQFF
TGCAGCGTTGGTTCACTTTTAATCCATGAGCAGTTCTTC
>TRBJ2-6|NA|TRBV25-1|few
CASVGTPSGANVLTF
TGTGCCAGCGTCGGGACTCCCTCTGGGGCCAACGTCCTGACTTTC
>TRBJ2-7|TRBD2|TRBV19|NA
CASSKGGDLYNEQYF
TGTGCCAGTAGTAAGGGAGGGGACCTCTACAATGAGCAGTACTTC
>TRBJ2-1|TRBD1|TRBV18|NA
CASSPRDRGNNEQFF
TGTGCCAGCTCACCCCGGGACAGGGGCAACAATGAGCAGTTCTTC
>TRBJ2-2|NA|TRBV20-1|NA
CSAKAGAYTGELFF
TGCAGTGCTAAGGCAGGGGCCTACACCGGGGAGCTGTTTTTT
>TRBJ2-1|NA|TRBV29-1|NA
CSVDTQLHEQFF
TGCAGCGTTGATACACAACTCCATGAGCAGTTCTTC
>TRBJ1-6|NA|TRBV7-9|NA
CASSLLSARDHSPLHF
TGTGCCAGCAGCTTACTGTCCGCTAGGGACCATTCACCCCTCCACTTT
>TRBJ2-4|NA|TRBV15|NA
CATSRERNGDIQYF
TGTGCCACCAGCAGAGAAAGGAACGGGGACATTCAGTACTTC